Given below is one T cell receptor (beta chain) in context. Its matching antigen is unknown. Time point defined: late sampling 161 to 241 days after vaccination in a few convalescent patients. Described treatment: approximately nine-day PBMC culture with coronavirus spike peptide pools or control peptides (ViraFEST assay). Per germline, CDR1 MNHNS and CDR2 SASEGT. The CDR3 loop spans 14 amino acids. With 2 bases removed from V and 4 bases from J, the gap between germline ends came to 11 bases. The data were obtained in a study of vaccination and CD4 T cells after COVID-19. CD4+ T cells that had been cultured provided DNA sequenced with the Oncomine TCR Beta short-read assay. TCRdb re-called the PCR reads with MiXCR, one entry per CDR3 protein. The table lists about 18,000 distinct CDR3 sequences, roughly 44% of them singletons, with around 20% in the top ten.

The source was CD4+ T cells from blood, cultured in vitro, collected about 7 months after SARS-CoV-2 vaccination. The genes are TRBV6-1 and TRBJ1-2, with a tentative D call TRBD1 (5 bases). This TCR derives from a human donor who had recovered from COVID-19. The CDR3 spells CASSESQGGYGYTF. CDR3 in DNA: TGTGCCAGCAGTGAATCCCAGGGCGGCTATGGCTACACCTTC.